This TCR beta chain is from a study of blood T cell repertoires in COVID-19 (dated by TCRdb to the early 2020s). As for the study more broadly: The collaborator samples originated in the United States, Italy and Spain and spanned the acute and convalescent phases of COVID-19. Subjects who had been exposed to COVID-19, were actively infected with it, or had recovered from it provided the deeply sampled blood TCRbeta repertoires that made up the dataset. The samples were drawn from two sources: the first 160 participants of the ongoing ImmuneRACE study, and approximately 1,300 subjects contributed by 6 global collaborators. Sample metadata almost always included a de-identified subject ID, COVID-19 status, age in years and sex. The prospective study material was composed of cDNA or gDNA derived from T cells, B-cell-depleted T cells, or PBMCs. The repertoires were made available in a free public database intended to serve as a resource for research on the immune response to SARS-CoV-2. Where available, HLA class I and class II types were obtained from metadata supplied by the sample provider rather than from assay-based typing.

Study-wide findings and limitations: The quantity of clinical and demographic metadata differed by source and by participant and was supplied without curation.

Looking up the germline V gene yields CDR1 SGHRS and CDR2 YFSETQ. The CDR3 spans 15 residues, from the cysteine through the phenylalanine. Solely the CDR3 DNA is kept, with 45 bases framed from the first base. V and J are truncated by 5 bases and 4 bases respectively, leaving an intervening sequence of 17 bases. About this clone: There is no known antigen for this receptor. Base qualities are not provided; no much larger clone lies one nucleotide away.

The immunoSEQ Assay, a bias-controlled multiplex PCR, was used to amplify TCRbeta CDR3 regions from genomic DNA. On the study's bioinformatics: Nucleated cell counts per sample were estimated from amplification of reference gene primers within the assay. To quantify the absolute abundance of each unique TCRbeta CDR3 rearrangement, sequence reads were collapsed and filtered. For each sample, productive Simpson clonality was calculated by taking the square root of Simpson's diversity index across productive rearrangements. Here the immuneACCESS table is served through TCRdb, limited to in-frame sequences with V and J called. Missing clones are a known gap in these copies; in checked studies unresolved V genes cover under half, and the rest lacks a known reason. The DNA was the basis for D and trimming; V, J and clone size are from that table. The sample table contains roughly 130,000 clones; only one count was recorded for 84% of them. The ten most abundant clones make up approximately 12% of the sample.

Another Seattle source contributed samples from volunteer blood donors who had recovered from COVID-19. Collaborating institutions collected whole blood in K2EDTA tubes following their own protocols. For TCRbeta analysis, collaborator samples were shipped as frozen whole blood, as isolated PBMCs, or as DNA extracted from either sample type. The chain uses TRBV5-1 and TRBJ2-3; possibly the D gene is TRBD1, per 5 matching bases. Sequencing input: peripheral blood. This TCR came from a woman in her thirties who had recovered from COVID-19. The nucleotide sequence is given as TGCGCCAGCAGGAAGATCTCAGGGATAGCAGATACGCAGTATTTT. Its translation reads: CASRKISGIADTQYF.